The clone carrying this T cell receptor (beta chain) was counted only a few times. The target antigen is unknown. Per the germline V gene, CDR1 is SQVTM and CDR2 is ANQGSEA. J lost 1 base, V lost 7 bases, and 20 bases had no gene match. The CDR3 covers 18 residues. The source of the sample is a study of identical twins. A universal primer site was added by template switching, and unique molecular identifiers were carried by the cDNA. TCRdb reprocessed the 5' RACE reads with MiXCR, giving one entry per CDR3 protein. Here the sample spans 450,000 or so distinct CDR3 sequences, 14% being singletons. Findings and limits, study-wide: Models came in too low on out-of-frame TCR alpha sharing in monozygotic twins.

The data were also submitted as part of a second study, on yellow fever vaccine responses in identical twins.

This receptor was obtained from a woman under 30 in good health. The genes are TRBV29-1 and TRBJ2-3, with 7 bases fitting TRBD1. Sequenced material: CD4+ T cells sorted from blood. The CDR3 spells CSAAHLAKGAVGTDTQYF. The CDR3 nucleotides are TGCAGCGCCGCCCATTTAGCTAAGGGGGCTGTGGGCACAGATACGCAGTATTTT.